This T cell receptor (beta chain) stems from a study of blood T cell repertoires in COVID-19. Whole-study context: The United States, Italy and Spain were the sources of the acute and convalescent COVID-19 samples. PBMCs, B-cell-depleted T cells, or T cells provided the cDNA or gDNA that made up the material.

After removal of 5 bases from V and 2 bases from J, the junction contained 5 bases not matched to a gene. CDR3 size: 14 residues. Germline assignment: CDR1 MNHEY and CDR2 SVGEGT. Original processing methods: Amplified reference gene primers provided the basis for estimating nucleated cell counts. TCRdb's copy holds only in-frame clones and misses some; the assay was immunoSEQ multiplex PCR. Clone size and V and J calls were adopted from that table, with D and trimming inferred from the DNA. The top ten clones hold around 4% of a sample with just over 95,000 clones, 70% to 90% of them seen once. This sequence joins TRBV6-2 or TRBV6-3 and TRBJ1-1, with TRBD1 matching 7 bases. This TCR was sampled from a man in his fifties or sixties with acute or convalescent COVID-19. Sequenced material: peripheral blood. The CDR3 region is CASSRTGVNTEAFF. Here the CDR3 DNA reads TGTGCCAGCAGTCGGACAGGCGTTAACACTGAAGCTTTCTTT.